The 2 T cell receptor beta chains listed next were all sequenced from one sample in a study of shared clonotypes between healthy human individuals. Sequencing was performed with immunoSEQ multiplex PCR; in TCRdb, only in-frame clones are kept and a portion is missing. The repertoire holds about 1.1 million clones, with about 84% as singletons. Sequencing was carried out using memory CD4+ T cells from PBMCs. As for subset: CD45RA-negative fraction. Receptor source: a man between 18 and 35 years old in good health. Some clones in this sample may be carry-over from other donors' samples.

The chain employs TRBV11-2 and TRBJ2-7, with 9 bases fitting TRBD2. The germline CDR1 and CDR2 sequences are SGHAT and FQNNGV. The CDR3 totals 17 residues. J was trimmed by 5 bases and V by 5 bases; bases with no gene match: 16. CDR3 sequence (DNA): TGTGCCAGCAGCCGGATTAGGCGGGGGGGGGCAGGCAACGAGCAGTACTTC. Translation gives CASSRIRRGGAGNEQYF.

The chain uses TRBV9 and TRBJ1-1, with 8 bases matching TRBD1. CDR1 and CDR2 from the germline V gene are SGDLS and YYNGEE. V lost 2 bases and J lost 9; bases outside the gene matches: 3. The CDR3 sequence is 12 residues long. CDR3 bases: TGTGCCAGCAGCGTCGGGACAGGCAAAGCTTTCTTT. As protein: CASSVGTGKAFF.